This T cell receptor (beta chain) emerged from a study of molecular identifiers for immune sequencing clone quantification. Overall study: Split five ways in replicates, RNA from roughly 20,000 or 100,000 naive CD8 cells had four portions sequenced.

The germline gives CDR1 SNHLY, CDR2 FYNNEI. The length of the CDR3 is 14 residues. Trimming shortened V by 3 bases and J by 4 bases, and 11 bases separated the two germline ends. Study-wide points: Among effectors, clones above 20 RNA copies held over 98% of molecules; among naive cells, under 1%. Spiked Jurkat TCR RNA equivalent to one cell reportedly surfaced among 900,000 to 1,000,000 naive cells.

TCRdb reprocessed the PCR reads with MiXCR, giving one entry per CDR3 protein. The data show some 320,000 distinct CDR3 sequences, with about a fifth seen just once and approximately 0.83% held by the top ten. Sorted naive CD8 T cells were those defined as CD8+CD4-CCR7+CD45RA+. This clonotype was picked up a small number of times. What it binds is unknown. The J gene is TRBJ2-3, the V gene TRBV2, with D possibly TRBD1 on 6 matching bases. The specimen was naive CD8+ T cells from blood, with Jurkat cell RNA spiked in. As for subset: FACS-sorted CD8+CD4-CCR7+CD45RA+ naive T cells. The TCR was taken from a human donor in good health. Some libraries in this study had Jurkat cell RNA spiked in. CDR3 amino acids: CASSEGAWADTQYF. In DNA, the CDR3 is TGTGCCAGCAGTGAGGGGGCCTGGGCAGATACGCAGTATTTT.